These 20 T cell receptor beta chains came from one sample sequenced in a study of blood T cell repertoires in COVID-19. Repertoires were generated with immunoSEQ multiplex PCR, while TCRdb's copy carries only in-frame clones and drops some. The sample holds 50,000 to 55,000 clones, over 75% seen once. Sequenced: peripheral blood. These receptors came from an elderly man with COVID-19, enrolled during active disease.

The chain uses TRBV3-1 (or the pseudogene TRBV3-2) and TRBJ1-3, with D unresolved. Trimming stripped 4 bases from V and 0 bases from J, with 13 bases between. This CDR3 has 16 residues. Germline loops: CDR1 LGHDT, CDR2 YNNKEL (reference sequence). Here the CDR3 DNA reads TGTGCCAGCAGCCTCAGCCCCGGGAGCTCTGGAAACACCATATATTTT. Translated, it gives CASSLSPGSSGNTIYF.

The chain recombines TRBV9 with TRBJ1-6; 9 bases fit TRBD1. CDR1 and CDR2 from the germline V gene are SGDLS and YYNGEE. With V trimmed by 1 base and J by 9 bases, 8 bases remained unmatched. The CDR3 spans 16 residues. The DNA for the CDR3 is TGTGCCAGCAGCGTAAATCCGGGACAGGGTTCTTCACCCCTCCACTTT. This codes for CASSVNPGQGSSPLHF. The full variable domain, its missing parts supplied by reference TRBV9 and TRBJ1-6, is DSGVTQTPKHLITATGQRVTLRCSPRSGDLSVYWYQQSLDQGLQFLIQYYNGEERAKGNILERFSAQQFPDLHSELNLSSLELGDSALYFCASSVNPGQGSSPLHFGNGTRLTVT.

The chain carries TRBV12-5 and TRBJ1-1, with D uncertain. The V gene's germline CDR1 is LGHNT and CDR2 FRNRAP. The CDR3 totals 14 residues. V dropped 5 bases and J dropped 0 bases, with 10 bases sitting between them. The CDR3 loop is CASGHSPMNTEAFF. DNA for the CDR3: TGTGCTAGTGGTCACTCCCCTATGAACACTGAAGCTTTCTTT.

This clone was recorded only once. V usage is TRBV9 and J usage is TRBJ1-1; 7 positions agree with TRBD1. The CDR3 totals 16 residues. Germline V gene sequence: CDR1 SGDLS, CDR2 YYNGEE. V lost 4 bases and J lost 1; bases outside the gene matches: 10. Here the CDR3 reads CASSPRQGTPNTEAFF. The CDR3 DNA sequence: TGTGCCAGCAGCCCTCGACAGGGTACCCCGAACACTGAAGCTTTCTTT. Filled out from reference TRBV9 and TRBJ1-1, the complete variable domain reads DSGVTQTPKHLITATGQRVTLRCSPRSGDLSVYWYQQSLDQGLQFLIQYYNGEERAKGNILERFSAQQFPDLHSELNLSSLELGDSALYFCASSPRQGTPNTEAFFGQGTRLTVV.

The chain employs TRBV10-3 and TRBJ2-2; TRBD2 aligns across 7 bases. This CDR3 is built from 11 residues. Trimming at V came to 2 bases and at J to 17 bases, leaving 5 bases not matched to a gene. CDR1 ENHRY and CDR2 SYGVKD come from the germline V gene. CDR3 sequence reads: CAISEGRATFF. The CDR3, as DNA: TGTGCCATCAGTGAGGGGAGGGCGACTTTTTTT.

The chain couples TRBV29-1 to TRBJ2-2; D perhaps matches TRBD2 (5 bases). Germline lookup yields CDR1 SQVTM and CDR2 ANQGSEA. The CDR3 runs to 14 residues. V gave up 7 bases and J gave up 2 bases, with 14 bases separating them. In nucleotides, the CDR3 is TGCAGCGCCCAATGGAGGAAAAACACCGGGGAGCTGTTTTTT. This sequence encodes CSAQWRKNTGELFF.

Written as DNA, the CDR3 is TGTGCCAGCAGCCCGCAGGAATCCAAAAACATTCAGTACTTC. It specifies CASSPQESKNIQYF. This chain joins TRBV7-2 and TRBJ2-4; no clear D. Trimming stripped 5 bases from V and 2 bases from J, with 10 bases between. This CDR3 is 14 amino acids long. CDR1 is SGHTA and CDR2 is FQGNSA in the germline V gene.

The CDR3 DNA reads as TGTGCCAGCATCGGACAGGTTGAGCAGTTCTTC. Its protein product is CASIGQVEQFF. This chain joins TRBV5-4 and TRBJ2-1, with 7 nucleotides matching TRBD1. The germline V gene has CDR1 SGHNT and CDR2 YYREEE (reference sequence). The CDR3 consists of 11 residues. After removal of 6 bases from V and 9 bases from J, the junction contained 3 bases not matched to a gene.

V usage is TRBV19 and J usage is TRBJ2-5; D might be TRBD1 (6 bases). The CDR3 loop spans 14 amino acids. Germline V gene lookup returns CDR1 LNHDA and CDR2 SQIVND (reference sequence). V shed 7 bases and J shed 5 bases, with 17 bases lying between them. The CDR3 is CASNQYAGVETQYF. The CDR3 nucleotides are TGTGCCAGTAATCAGTATGCAGGGGTGGAGACCCAGTACTTC.

DNA of the CDR3: TGTGCCAGCAGACTAGACGTAGGCAATCAGCCCCAGCATTTT. Translating gives CASRLDVGNQPQHF. This rearrangement joins TRBV27 to TRBJ1-5; no clear D gene. The CDR3 sequence is 14 residues long. Trimming took off 6 bases at V and 2 bases at J, with 11 bases between the two ends. Germline lookup yields CDR1 MNHEY and CDR2 SMNVEV (reference sequence).

This chain connects TRBV18 to TRBJ1-5, with 9 bases aligning to TRBD1. With 3 bases clipped from V and 0 bases from J, the junction kept 3 bases outside the gene matches. The CDR3 sequence is 16 residues long. Germline V CDR1 and CDR2: KGHSH, LQKENI. The DNA for the CDR3 is TGTGCCAGCTCACCCGGGGGACAGGGTAGCAATCAGCCCCAGCATTTT. Encoded protein: CASSPGGQGSNQPQHF.

This clone was observed once. CDR3 DNA sequence: TGTGCCAGTAGTAGCCCTGGGGGCTCTCAGCCCCAGCATTTT. Protein: CASSSPGGSQPQHF. The chain employs TRBV19 and TRBJ1-5, with D possibly being TRBD1 (6 bases). The CDR3 is 14 residues long. Trimming left V 4 bases short and J 6 bases short, with 13 bases between. Per the germline V gene, CDR1 is LNHDA and CDR2 is SQIVND (reference sequence).

The genes are TRBV7-2 and TRBJ2-2; D ambiguous. Germline V gene data show CDR1 as SGHTA and CDR2 as FQGNSA. Trimming pared 6 bases from V and 1 base from J, leaving 9 bases between. CDR3 length: 14 residues. The chain's CDR3 is CASSSPVNTGELFF. In DNA form, the CDR3 reads TGTGCCAGCAGTTCCCCGGTGAACACCGGGGAGCTGTTTTTT. Supplemented by reference TRBV7-2 and TRBJ2-2, the full variable domain reads GAGVSQSPSNKVTEKGKDVELRCDPISGHTALYWYRQSLGQGLEFLIYFQGNSAPDKSGLPSDRFSAERTGGSVSTLTIQRTQQEDSAVYLCASSSPVNTGELFFGEGSRLTVL.

The chain is built from TRBV9 and TRBJ1-1; D uncertain. With 0 bases removed from V and 4 bases from J, the gap between germline ends came to 19 bases. Germline loops: CDR1 SGDLS, CDR2 YYNGEE. This CDR3 contains 17 residues. CDR3 sequence (DNA): TGTGCCAGCAGCGTAGAGGTTATCGAGGGAGGGAGCACTGAAGCTTTCTTT. Amino acids: CASSVEVIEGGSTEAFF.

J is TRBJ1-6 and V is TRBV28; TRBD1 is a possible D gene (6 bases). The V end lost 2 bases, the J end lost 9 bases, and 17 bases lay between the germline ends. Germline V CDR1 and CDR2: MDHEN, SYDVKM. The CDR3 is 16 amino acids. The CDR3 coding sequence is TGTGCCAGCAGTTTACCTCCTACAGGGCTAGCTTCACCCCTCCACTTT. Its translation is CASSLPPTGLASPLHF.

The rearrangement joins TRBV28 to TRBJ2-2, with D maybe TRBD1 (7 bases). This CDR3 contains 15 residues. CDR1 and CDR2 (germline): MDHEN, SYDVKM. The V and J ends lost 11 bases and 0 bases respectively, with 16 bases between them. As DNA, the CDR3 is TGTGCCCACGGCCAGGGGGGCGCGAACACCGGGGAGCTGTTTTTT. Its protein is CAHGQGGANTGELFF.

The genes are TRBV27 and TRBJ1-1; maybe TRBD1 (5 bases). CDR1 is MNHEY and CDR2 is SMNVEV in the germline V gene (reference sequence). The CDR3 is 13 amino acids. V was trimmed by 7 bases and J by 3 bases, leaving 12 bases between them. The CDR3 spells CASTRSGDTEAFF. Here the CDR3 DNA reads TGTGCCAGCACCCGGTCGGGGGACACTGAAGCTTTCTTT.

The rearrangement links TRBV7-9 to TRBJ1-6; D may be TRBD1 (5 bases). The CDR3 sequence is 14 residues long. V lost 5 bases and J lost 10, with 15 bases in between. Germline V gives CDR1 SEHNR, CDR2 FQNEAQ (reference sequence). CDR3 sequence (DNA): TGTGCCAGCAGCCAGGGCGCGCTTAGCTCACCCCTCCACTTT. It yields the protein CASSQGALSSPLHF. Based on the CDR3 plus reference TRBV7-9 and TRBJ1-6, the full variable domain is DTGVSQNPRHKITKRGQNVTFRCDPISEHNRLYWYRQTLGQGPEFLTYFQNEAQLEKSRLLSDRFSAERPKGSFSTLEIQRTEQGDSAMYLCASSQGALSSPLHFGNGTRLTVT.

This chain joins TRBV4-1 and TRBJ2-5; 9 nucleotides align to TRBD2. Germline CDR1 MGHRA, CDR2 YSYEKL. There are 17 residues in the CDR3. Losses at the gene ends were 0 bases for V and 0 bases for J; bases not matched to a gene: 5. The CDR3, as DNA: TGCGCCAGCAGCCAAGATAGGTCTAGCGGGAACCAAGAGACCCAGTACTTC. Residues: CASSQDRSSGNQETQYF.

This clone was observed many times. The rearrangement joins TRBV5-1 to TRBJ1-1; no definite D call. V gave up 3 bases and J gave up 1 base, with 7 bases separating them. Germline V CDR1 and CDR2: SGHRS, YFSETQ. The CDR3 consists of 13 residues. The CDR3 DNA follows: TGCGCCAGCAGCTCCTCAGAGAACACTGAAGCTTTCTTT. Its protein product is CASSSSENTEAFF.